The 20 T cell receptor beta chains below come from one sample, sequenced in a study of tumor-infiltrating lymphocytes in primary liver carcinoma. Unsorted whole blood served as the source of blood RNA, and germline DNA was extracted as well. Production of TCR beta cDNA used approximately 480 ng total RNA together with a constant-region primer. For TCR beta, libraries were produced by three nested multiplex PCR rounds using slightly modified ARM-PCR. With TRBV1-TRBV30 forward primers and a C-beta reverse primer, the first two PCR rounds were run for about 10 cycles each. TCRdb processed the multiplex PCR reads anew with MiXCR; each CDR3 protein has one entry. The table lists fewer than 350,000 distinct CDR3 sequences, 65% of them singletons. The specimen was peripheral blood. These receptors were collected from a man aged 35 to 55 with primary liver carcinoma and hepatitis B virus infection.

The J gene is TRBJ2-1, the V gene TRBV4-1, with D unresolved. Trimming shortened V by 4 bases and J by 0 bases, and 13 bases separated the two germline ends. Germline V lookup: CDR1 MGHRA, CDR2 YSYEKL. The length of the CDR3 is 16 residues. The CDR3 DNA follows: TGCGCCAGCAGCCGAGCGAACCCGAGCTCCTACAATGAGCAGTTCTTC. Translation gives CASSRANPSSYNEQFF.

The chain carries TRBV6-2 or TRBV6-3 and TRBJ2-6, with 10 positions matching TRBD1. CDR1 and CDR2 (germline): MNHEY, SVGEGT. V shed 9 bases and J 3 bases; nucleotides not matched to a gene: 11. The CDR3 consists of 17 residues. The DNA for the CDR3 is TGTGCCAGTAACCAACAGGGACAGGGGCTTGGGGCCAACGTCCTGACTTTC. Translated, it gives CASNQQGQGLGANVLTF.

As concerns this clonotype: A much larger clone lies one base from this, so it may be a read error. V gene TRBV5-6 combines with J gene TRBJ2-1; 16 bases line up with TRBD2. CDR1 and CDR2 (germline): SGHDT, YYEEEE. The CDR3 has 21 residues. The CDR3 region has the DNA TGTGCCAGCAGCCCGGGGACTAGCGGGAGGGTCGCAGGGAGCTCCTACAGTGAGCAGTTCTTC. Amino acid sequence: CASSPGTSGRVAGSSYSEQFF.

This clonotype has at least ten counts. The rearrangement links TRBV6-2 or TRBV6-3 to TRBJ2-1; weak D call: TRBD1 (6 bases). Germline V CDR1 and CDR2: MNHEY, SVGEGT. The CDR3 covers 16 residues. V lost 5 bases and J lost 4, with 18 bases in between. The CDR3 reads CASSKIQGSVYNEQFF. CDR3 DNA sequence: TGTGCCAGCAGTAAAATACAGGGAAGCGTATACAATGAGCAGTTCTTC.

Comments on this clonotype: A much larger clone lies one base from this, so it may be a read error. The chain combines TRBV6-1 with TRBJ1-6, with 7 bases matching TRBD1. Germline assignment: CDR1 MNHNS and CDR2 SASEGT. V shed 10 bases and J 7 bases; nucleotides not matched to a gene: 25. CDR3 length: 19 residues. CDR3 nucleotides: TGTGCCAACAGCGACGACCCCGGAAGACACCAGGACAGGAATTCACCCCTCCACTTT. This translates into CANSDDPGRHQDRNSPLHF.

Concerning this clonotype itself: Germline is not matched at one junction end, which may reflect a read error. This chain links TRBV7-8 with TRBJ2-5, with 7 positions matching TRBD2. Per the germline V gene, CDR1 is SGHVS and CDR2 is FQNEAQ. The CDR3 contains 21 residues. CDR3 coding DNA: TGTGCCAGCGCCTTGGCCATCCAGGTCGTACGCGGGAGCGCGAGACAAGGGACCCAGTACTTC. The encoded protein is CASALAIQVVRGSARQGTQYF.

The chain joins TRBV10-3 to TRBJ1-5; maybe TRBD1 (5 bases). CDR1 is ENHRY, CDR2 SYGVKD, per germline. The CDR3 totals 14 residues. Trimming shortened V by 6 bases and J by 1 base, and 10 bases separated the two germline ends. The CDR3 region has the DNA TGTGCCATCAGGGAGAGGGGAAGCAATCAGCCCCAGCATTTT. This sequence encodes CAIRERGSNQPQHF.

Concerning this clonotype itself: This clone may be a read error of a much larger clone one base away. The V gene is TRBV4-2, the J gene TRBJ2-1; D not certain. The CDR3 spans 16 residues. Per germline, CDR1 LGHNA and CDR2 YNFKEQ. Trimming left V 4 bases short and J 0 bases short, with 13 bases between. The CDR3 DNA reads as TGTGCCAGCAGCCGAGAAGGCTCAAGCTCCTACAATGAGCAGTTCTTC. It translates to CASSREGSSSYNEQFF.

With regard to this clonotype: It may be a read error: a sequence one base away is much more abundant. The chain links TRBV10-3 to TRBJ1-5; tentatively, D is TRBD1 (5 bases). In germline, CDR1 is ENHRY, CDR2 SYGVKD. This CDR3 has 12 amino acids. CDR3 DNA: TGTGCCATCAGCCCAGAAGGGACGCCCCACCATTTT. It translates to CAISPEGTPHHF.

The CDR3 is CSVVLGGPDNEQFF. The CDR3 coding sequence is TGCAGCGTTGTGCTCGGCGGACCAGACAATGAGCAGTTCTTC. The genes are TRBV29-1 and TRBJ2-1, with no clear D. CDR1 is SQVTM, CDR2 ANQGSEA, per germline. This CDR3 is built from 14 residues. V dropped 4 bases and J dropped 5 bases, with 15 bases sitting between them.

As concerns this clonotype: The conserved phenylalanine or tryptophan is not found at the CDR3 terminus, so this likely reflects a read error. CDR3 in DNA: TGTGCCAGCAGTGCGGGACAGGGAAACAGTCAGCCCCAGCATCTT. Its protein is CASSAGQGNSQPQHL. The V call is TRBV6-1, the J call TRBJ1-5; 9 nucleotides line up with TRBD1. V shed 4 bases, J shed 6 bases, and the junction held 7 bases outside the gene matches. CDR1 is MNHNS and CDR2 is SASEGT in the germline V gene. There are 15 residues in the CDR3.

The chain is built from TRBV28 and TRBJ1-2, with 7 bases lining up with TRBD1. CDR3 length: 15 residues. Germline-derived CDR1 and CDR2 are MDHEN and SYDVKM. The V gene end was trimmed by 6 bases and the J gene end by 7 bases; junction bases not matched to a gene: 14. The CDR3 spells CASSPLIGGGGGYTF. Written as DNA, the CDR3 is TGTGCCAGCAGCCCCTTGATAGGGGGCGGGGGTGGCTACACCTTC.

This clonotype was detected ten times or more. The genes are TRBV29-1 and TRBJ1-4, with 10 nucleotides matching TRBD1. Germline loops: CDR1 SQVTM, CDR2 ANQGSEA. The J segment lost 5 bases and the V segment lost 6 bases, leaving 9 bases of the junction unmatched. The CDR3 is 15 residues long. CDR3 loop: CSVARGQGTNEKLFF. The CDR3, as DNA: TGCAGCGTAGCGAGGGGACAGGGGACAAATGAAAAACTGTTTTTT.

This rearrangement joins TRBV5-1 to TRBJ1-4; D call uncertain. The CDR3 runs 13 residues. Germline V gene data show CDR1 as SGHRS and CDR2 as YFSETQ. Between the trimmed V and J ends, which lost 2 bases and 7 bases, there was a span of 9 bases. The DNA of the CDR3 is TGCGCCAGCAGCTTTTTAGAACCTGAAAAACTGTTTTTT. Translated, it gives CASSFLEPEKLFF.

Remarks on this clonotype: This CDR3 fails to terminate in the conserved phenylalanine or tryptophan, so it likely reflects a read error. The CDR3 DNA is TGCAGCGTTGGATTCACTGACGCTTTCCTT. Translated: CSVGFTDAFL. The rearrangement uses TRBV29-1 and TRBJ1-1; no reliable D call. CDR1 is SQVTM and CDR2 is ANQGSEA in the germline V gene. The CDR3 is 10 amino acids.

About this clonotype itself: The junction shows a germline mismatch at one end, possibly a read error. The rearrangement joins TRBV5-6 to TRBJ2-5; no firm D call. The CDR3 extends over 14 amino acids. The V gene's germline CDR1 is SGHDT and CDR2 YYEEEE. The CDR3 DNA follows: TGTGCCAACAGCGCCCGTGGGGTCCAAGAGACCCAGTACTTC. Amino acids: CANSARGVQETQYF.

In the case of this clonotype: No conserved phenylalanine or tryptophan is present at the end of the CDR3, so a read error is the likely explanation. The chain has TRBV5-1 and TRBJ1-1; D ambiguous. Trimming took 4 bases from V and 3 from J, leaving 10 bases between them. The CDR3 runs 13 residues. Germline V gene data show CDR1 as SGHRS and CDR2 as YFSETQ. The chain's CDR3 is CASSDGQDTEAFV. The CDR3 region has the DNA TGCGCCAGCAGCGATGGGCAGGACACTGAAGCTTTCGTT.

To note about this clonotype: This may come from a read error, since a much larger clone is one base off. This chain links TRBV6-5 with TRBJ2-3; maybe TRBD1 (6 bases). The CDR3 has 16 residues. With 7 bases removed from V and 0 bases from J, the gap between germline ends came to 17 bases. Germline loops: CDR1 MNHEY, CDR2 SVGAGI. For the CDR3, the DNA is TGTGCCAGCAATCCCTCCGGGACATCTAGCACAGATACGCAGTATTTT. Translating it yields CASNPSGTSSTDTQYF.

Regarding this clonotype: This clone may be a read error of a much larger clone one base away. V usage is TRBV6-2 or TRBV6-3 and J usage is TRBJ1-1; D may be TRBD1 (5 bases). Trimming took 9 bases from V and 0 from J, leaving 20 bases between them. The CDR3 loop spans 16 amino acids. CDR1 is MNHEY and CDR2 is SVGEGT in the germline V gene. Here the CDR3 DNA reads TGTGCCAGAACCTCGGCACTACGGGGCCTGAACACTGAAGCTTTCTTT. Translated, it gives CARTSALRGLNTEAFF.

Points on this clonotype: This may arise from a read error, as a much more abundant clone is one base away. The V call is TRBV6-2 or TRBV6-3, the J call TRBJ2-3, with 14 bases that match TRBD2. The CDR3 runs to 15 residues. V shed 2 bases and J 8 bases; nucleotides not matched to a gene: 3. The germline CDR1 and CDR2 sequences are MNHEY and SVGEGT. DNA for the CDR3: TGTGCCAGCAGTTACGGGACTAGCGGGAGCGGTACGCAGTATTTT. Protein sequence: CASSYGTSGSGTQYF.